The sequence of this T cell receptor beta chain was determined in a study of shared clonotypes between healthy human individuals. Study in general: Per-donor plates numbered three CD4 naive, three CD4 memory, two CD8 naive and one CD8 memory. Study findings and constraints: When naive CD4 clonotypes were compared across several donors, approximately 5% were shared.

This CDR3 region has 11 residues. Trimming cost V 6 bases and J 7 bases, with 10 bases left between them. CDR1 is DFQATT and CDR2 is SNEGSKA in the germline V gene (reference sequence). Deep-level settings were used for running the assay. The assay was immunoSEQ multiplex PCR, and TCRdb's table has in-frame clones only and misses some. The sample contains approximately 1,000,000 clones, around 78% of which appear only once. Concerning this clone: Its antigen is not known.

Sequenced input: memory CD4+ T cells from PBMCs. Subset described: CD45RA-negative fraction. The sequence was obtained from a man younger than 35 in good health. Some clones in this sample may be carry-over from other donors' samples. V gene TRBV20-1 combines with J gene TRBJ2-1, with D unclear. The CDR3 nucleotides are TGCAGTGCCAAAAGATGGAATGAGCAGTTCTTC. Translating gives CSAKRWNEQFF.